This paragraph reports one T cell receptor (beta chain). The antigen it binds to is not known. No per-base quality is available; no much larger clone lies one base away. Receptor amplification or capture employed the immunoSEQ multiplex PCR assay. Sourced from immuneACCESS, this table was stored by TCRdb with only in-frame sequences that have V and J called. A share of the clones is absent; for the studies checked, an unresolved V gene accounts for under half, and the remainder has no known explanation. The table for this sample lists some 120,000 clones; less than 95% of them were counted only once. About 4% of the sample lies in the top ten. This entry is derived from a study of control samples from healthy donors and cancer patients (dated by TCRdb to the early 2020s). The TCR sequence derives from a man younger than 45 in good health. The sequenced sample consisted of blood.

The encoded CDR3 is CASSLVTVRDQGETQYF. The bases are TGTGCCAGCAGCTTAGTAACGGTTAGGGACCAAGGCGAGACCCAGTACTTC. The rearrangement combines TRBV7-9 with TRBJ2-5; the D gene may be TRBD1 or TRBD2, since each aligns over 5 bases. The germline V gene encodes CDR1 SEHNR and CDR2 FQNEAQ (reference sequence). The CDR3 spans 17 residues, from the cysteine through the phenylalanine. Of all the DNA, just the CDR3 is kept, 51 bases in frame from base 1. V sheds 1 base and J sheds 5 bases, leaving 20 bases between their ends. Here the CDR3 is joined to the reference TRBV7-9 and TRBJ2-5 genes, and the full variable domain is: DTGVSQNPRHKITKRGQNVTFRCDPISEHNRLYWYRQTLGQGPEFLTYFQNEAQLEKSRLLSDRFSAERPKGSFSTLEIQRTEQGDSAMYLCASSLVTVRDQGETQYFGPGTRLLVL.